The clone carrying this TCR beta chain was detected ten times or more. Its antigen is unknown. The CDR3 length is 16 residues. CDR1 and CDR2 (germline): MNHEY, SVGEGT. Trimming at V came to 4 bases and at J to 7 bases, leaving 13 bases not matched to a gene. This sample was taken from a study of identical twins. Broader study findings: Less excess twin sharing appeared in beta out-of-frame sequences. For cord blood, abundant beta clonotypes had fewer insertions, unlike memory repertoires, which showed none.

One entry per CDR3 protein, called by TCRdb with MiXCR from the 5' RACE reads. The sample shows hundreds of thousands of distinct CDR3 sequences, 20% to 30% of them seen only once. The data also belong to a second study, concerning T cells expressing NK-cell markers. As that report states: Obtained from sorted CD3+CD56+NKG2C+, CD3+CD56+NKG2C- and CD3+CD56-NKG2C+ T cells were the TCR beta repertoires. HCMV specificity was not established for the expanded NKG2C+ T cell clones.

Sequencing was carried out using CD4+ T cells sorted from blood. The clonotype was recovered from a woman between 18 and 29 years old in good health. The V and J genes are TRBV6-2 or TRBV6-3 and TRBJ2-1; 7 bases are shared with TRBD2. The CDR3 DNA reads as TGTGCCAGCAGTTCGGCGACTAGCACTTTTGATAATGAGCAGTTCTTC. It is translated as CASSSATSTFDNEQFF.